This T cell receptor (beta chain) appears in the sequencing data of a study of control samples from healthy donors and cancer patients (TCRdb year 2020). In the case of this clone: Its antigen remains unidentified. No much larger clone exists at a distance of one base, and base qualities are not known.

Library generation was performed with the immunoSEQ multiplex PCR assay. Imported from immuneACCESS, the table was reduced by TCRdb to in-frame sequences with V and J called. These copies leave out some clones; in studies compared against another copy, an unresolved V gene accounts for under half, and the cause of the remainder is not known. Here the sample has approximately 150,000 clones; approximately 91% occur a single time. Around 4.7% of the sample rests with the top ten. The specimen sequenced was blood. This sequence originates from a man aged 30 to 39 in good health.

The nucleotides read TGTGCCACAACACCTGTGGTCTCTGGAAACACCATATATTTT. Protein translation: CATTPVVSGNTIYF. The chain joins TRBV10-3 to TRBJ1-3, with the D gene not confidently named. Trimming at the junction amounts to 10 bases on V and 0 bases on J, and the germline ends lie 13 bases apart. CDR1 ENHRY and CDR2 SYGVKD are derived from the germline V gene. The CDR3, cysteine through phenylalanine, is 14 amino acids long. The entry retains the CDR3 DNA only, 42 bases that are in frame from base 1.